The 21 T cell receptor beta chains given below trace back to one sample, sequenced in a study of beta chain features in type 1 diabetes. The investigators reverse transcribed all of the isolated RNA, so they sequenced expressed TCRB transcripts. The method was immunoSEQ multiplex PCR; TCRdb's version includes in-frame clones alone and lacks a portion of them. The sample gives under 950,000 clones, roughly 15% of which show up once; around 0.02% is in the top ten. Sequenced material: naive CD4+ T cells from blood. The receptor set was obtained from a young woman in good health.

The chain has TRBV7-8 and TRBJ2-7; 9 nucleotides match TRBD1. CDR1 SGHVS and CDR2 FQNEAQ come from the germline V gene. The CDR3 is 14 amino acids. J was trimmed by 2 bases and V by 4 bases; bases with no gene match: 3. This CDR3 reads CASSYRQGAYEQYF. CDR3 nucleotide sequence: TGTGCCAGCAGCTATAGACAGGGGGCCTACGAGCAGTACTTC.

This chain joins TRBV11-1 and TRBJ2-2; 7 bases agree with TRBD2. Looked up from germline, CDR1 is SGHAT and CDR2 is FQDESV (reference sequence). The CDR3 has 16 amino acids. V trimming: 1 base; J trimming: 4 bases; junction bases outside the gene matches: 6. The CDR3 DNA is TGTGCCAGCAGCTTAGTTGCTAGCGGAATCACCGGGGAGCTGTTTTTT. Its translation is CASSLVASGITGELFF.

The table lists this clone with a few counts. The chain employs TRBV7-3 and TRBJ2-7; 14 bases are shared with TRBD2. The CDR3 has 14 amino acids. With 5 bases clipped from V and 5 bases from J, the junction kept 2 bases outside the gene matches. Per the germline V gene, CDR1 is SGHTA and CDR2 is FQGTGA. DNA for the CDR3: TGTGCCAGCAGCCCGGGACTAGCGGGAGACGAGCAGTACTTC. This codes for CASSPGLAGDEQYF.

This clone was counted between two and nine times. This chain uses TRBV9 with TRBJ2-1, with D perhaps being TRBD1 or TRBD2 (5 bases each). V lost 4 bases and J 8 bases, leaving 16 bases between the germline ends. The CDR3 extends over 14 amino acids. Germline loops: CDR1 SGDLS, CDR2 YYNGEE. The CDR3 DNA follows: TGTGCCAGCAGCCCTAGCCCTTGGGGCCATGAGCAGTTCTTC. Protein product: CASSPSPWGHEQFF.

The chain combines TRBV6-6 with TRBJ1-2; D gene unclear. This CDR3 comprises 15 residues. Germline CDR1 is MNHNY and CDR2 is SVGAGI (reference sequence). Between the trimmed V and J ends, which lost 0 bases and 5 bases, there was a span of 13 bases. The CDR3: CASSYSTTTPYGYTF. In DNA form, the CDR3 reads TGTGCCAGCAGTTACTCGACGACCACTCCTTATGGCTACACCTTC.

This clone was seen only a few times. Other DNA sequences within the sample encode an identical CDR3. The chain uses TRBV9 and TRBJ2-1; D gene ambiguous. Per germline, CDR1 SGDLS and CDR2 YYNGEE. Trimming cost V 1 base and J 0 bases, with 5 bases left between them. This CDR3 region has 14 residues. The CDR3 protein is CASSVTSSYNEQFF. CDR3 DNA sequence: TGTGCCAGCAGCGTAACAAGCTCCTACAATGAGCAGTTCTTC.

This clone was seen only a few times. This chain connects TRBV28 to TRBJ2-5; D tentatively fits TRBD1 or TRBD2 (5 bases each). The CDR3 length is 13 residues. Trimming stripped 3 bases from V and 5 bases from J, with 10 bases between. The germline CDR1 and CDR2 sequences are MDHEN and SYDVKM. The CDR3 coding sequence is TGTGCCAGCAGTTTTTCCGGGACGGAGACCCAGTACTTC. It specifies CASSFSGTETQYF. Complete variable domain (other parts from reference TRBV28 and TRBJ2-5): DVKVTQSSRYLVKRTGEKVFLECVQDMDHENMFWYRQDPGLGLRLIYFSYDVKMKEKGDIPEGYSVSREKKERFSLILESASTNQTSMYLCASSFSGTETQYFGPGTRLLVL.

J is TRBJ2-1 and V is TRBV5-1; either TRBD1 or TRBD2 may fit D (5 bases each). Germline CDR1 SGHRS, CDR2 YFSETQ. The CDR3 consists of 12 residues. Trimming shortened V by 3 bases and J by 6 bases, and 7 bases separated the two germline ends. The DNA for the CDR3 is TGCGCCAGCAGCTGGGACCGCAATGAGCAGTTCTTC. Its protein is CASSWDRNEQFF.

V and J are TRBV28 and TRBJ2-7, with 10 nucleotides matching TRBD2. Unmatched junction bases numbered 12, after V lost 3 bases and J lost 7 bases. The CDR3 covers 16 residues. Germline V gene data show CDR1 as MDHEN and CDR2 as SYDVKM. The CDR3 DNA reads TGTGCCAGCAGTTTCCCCCGCGGGCTAGCGGGAGTTGAGCAGTACTTC. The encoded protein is CASSFPRGLAGVEQYF.

Written as DNA, the CDR3 is TGTGCCAGCTCACCACCGGCAGGTGGAGGGGAGCTGTTTTTT. Protein product: CASSPPAGGGELFF. This chain uses TRBV18 with TRBJ2-2; D gene unclear. V was shortened by 0 bases and J by 8 bases, with 10 bases between the two germline ends. The CDR3 covers 14 residues. Germline V gene data show CDR1 as KGHSH and CDR2 as LQKENI. The entire variable domain, with the rest obtained from reference TRBV18 and TRBJ2-2, is as follows: NAGVMQNPRHLVRRRGQEARLRCSPMKGHSHVYWYRQLPEEGLKFMVYLQKENIIDESGMPKERFSAEFPKEGPSILRIQQVVRGDSAAYFCASSPPAGGGELFFGEGSRLTVL.

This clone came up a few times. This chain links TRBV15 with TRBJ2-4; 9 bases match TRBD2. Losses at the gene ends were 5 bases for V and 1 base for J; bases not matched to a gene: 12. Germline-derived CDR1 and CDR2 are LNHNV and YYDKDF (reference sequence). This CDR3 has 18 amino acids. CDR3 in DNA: TGTGCCACCAGCCGGGGCGGGAGGGCTTCAGTGGCCAAAAACATTCAGTACTTC. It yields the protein CATSRGGRASVAKNIQYF.

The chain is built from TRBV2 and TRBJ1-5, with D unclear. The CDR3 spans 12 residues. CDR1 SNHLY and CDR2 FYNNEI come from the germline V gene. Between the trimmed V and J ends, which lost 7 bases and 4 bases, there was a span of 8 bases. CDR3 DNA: TGTGCCAGCAAAAGGGTAAATCAGCCCCAGCATTTT. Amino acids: CASKRVNQPQHF.

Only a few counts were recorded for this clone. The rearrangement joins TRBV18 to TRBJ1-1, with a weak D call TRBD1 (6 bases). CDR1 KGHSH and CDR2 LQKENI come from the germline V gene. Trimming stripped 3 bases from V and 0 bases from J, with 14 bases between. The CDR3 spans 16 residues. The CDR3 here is CASSPSGAVMNTEAFF. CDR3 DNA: TGTGCCAGCTCACCGTCGGGGGCTGTCATGAACACTGAAGCTTTCTTT.

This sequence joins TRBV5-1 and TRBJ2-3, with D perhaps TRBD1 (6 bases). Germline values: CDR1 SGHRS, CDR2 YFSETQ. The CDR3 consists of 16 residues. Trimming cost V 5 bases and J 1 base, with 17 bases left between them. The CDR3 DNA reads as TGCGCCAGCAGTCCTAGAAGGGGGACCCGCACAGATACGCAGTATTTT. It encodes CASSPRRGTRTDTQYF.

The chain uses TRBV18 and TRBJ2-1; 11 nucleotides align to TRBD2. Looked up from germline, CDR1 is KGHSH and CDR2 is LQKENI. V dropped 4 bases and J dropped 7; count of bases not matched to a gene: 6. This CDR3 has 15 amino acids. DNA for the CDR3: TGTGCCAGCTCACTAGCGGGAGGGCCCTCGAATGAGCAGTTCTTC. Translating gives CASSLAGGPSNEQFF.

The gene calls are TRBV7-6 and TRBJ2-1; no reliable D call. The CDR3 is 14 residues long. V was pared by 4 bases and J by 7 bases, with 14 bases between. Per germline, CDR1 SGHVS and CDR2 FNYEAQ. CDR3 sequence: CASSSSPAANEQFF. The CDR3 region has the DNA TGTGCCAGCAGCTCCTCCCCGGCAGCGAATGAGCAGTTCTTC.

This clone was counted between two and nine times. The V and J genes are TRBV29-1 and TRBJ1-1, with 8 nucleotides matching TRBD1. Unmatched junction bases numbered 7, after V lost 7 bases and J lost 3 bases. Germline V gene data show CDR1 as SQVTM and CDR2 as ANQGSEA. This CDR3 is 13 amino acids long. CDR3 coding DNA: TGCAGCGCTGTACAGGGGGAGTACACTGAAGCTTTCTTT. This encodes CSAVQGEYTEAFF.

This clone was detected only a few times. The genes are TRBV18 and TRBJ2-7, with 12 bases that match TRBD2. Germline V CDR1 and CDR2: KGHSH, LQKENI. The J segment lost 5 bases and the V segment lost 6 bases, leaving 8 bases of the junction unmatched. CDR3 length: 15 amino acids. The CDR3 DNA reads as TGTGCCAGCTCTCAGACTAGCGGGAGTTTCCACGAGCAGTACTTC. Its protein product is CASSQTSGSFHEQYF.

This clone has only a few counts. For the CDR3, the DNA is TGCAGCGTTGAGGCTGGACTACACACAGATACGCAGTATTTT. It codes for CSVEAGLHTDTQYF. The chain is built from TRBV29-1 and TRBJ2-3, with D perhaps matching TRBD2 (6 bases). Per germline, CDR1 SQVTM and CDR2 ANQGSEA. V dropped 3 bases and J dropped 2 bases, with 12 bases sitting between them. The CDR3 spans 14 residues.

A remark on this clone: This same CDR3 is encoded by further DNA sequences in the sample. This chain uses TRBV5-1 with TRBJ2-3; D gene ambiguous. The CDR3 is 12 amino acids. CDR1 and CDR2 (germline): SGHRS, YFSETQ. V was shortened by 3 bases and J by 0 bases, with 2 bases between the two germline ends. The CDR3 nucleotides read TGCGCCAGCAGCTCGAGCACAGATACGCAGTATTTT. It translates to CASSSSTDTQYF.

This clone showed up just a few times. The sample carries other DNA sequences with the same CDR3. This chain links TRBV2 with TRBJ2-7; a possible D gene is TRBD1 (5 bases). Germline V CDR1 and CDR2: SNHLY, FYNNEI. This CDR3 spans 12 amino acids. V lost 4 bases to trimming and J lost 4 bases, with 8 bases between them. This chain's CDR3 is CASSGQSYEQYF. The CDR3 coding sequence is TGTGCCAGCAGTGGACAGTCGTACGAGCAGTACTTC.